The following is a T cell receptor (beta chain) sequence with its context. The sample belongs to a study of T cell changes during pregnancy in multiple sclerosis. TCRdb keeps only in-frame clones here, not all; method: immunoSEQ multiplex PCR. The sample holds 35,000 to 45,000 clones, 75% to 95% seen once. Germline V lookup: CDR1 LGHNA, CDR2 YSLEER. This CDR3 region has 15 residues. Trimming left V 0 bases short and J 5 bases short, with 10 bases between. The source is a female donor with multiple sclerosis, enrolled in a pregnancy study. The sequencing used CD4+ T cells from peripheral blood mononuclear cells, collected in the third trimester of pregnancy. This rearrangement joins TRBV4-3 to TRBJ2-2, with a weak D call TRBD2 (5 bases). Written as DNA, the CDR3 is TGCGCCAGCAGCCAAGACATTAGCGTAACCGGGGAGCTGTTTTTT. Translated: CASSQDISVTGELFF.